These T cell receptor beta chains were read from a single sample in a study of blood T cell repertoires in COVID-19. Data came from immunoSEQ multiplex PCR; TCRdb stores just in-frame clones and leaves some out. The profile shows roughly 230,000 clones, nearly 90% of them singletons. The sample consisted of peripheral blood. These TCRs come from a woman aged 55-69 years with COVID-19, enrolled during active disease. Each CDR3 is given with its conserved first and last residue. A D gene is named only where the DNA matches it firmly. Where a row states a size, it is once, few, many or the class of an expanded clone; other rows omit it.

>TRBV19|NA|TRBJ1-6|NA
TGTGCCAGTAGTATGGACAGCAATTCACCCCTCCACTTT
CASSMDSNSPLHF
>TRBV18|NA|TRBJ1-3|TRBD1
TGTGCCAGCTCACCAATACGGACAGGGGGCGTAAATGGAAACACCATATATTTT
CASSPIRTGGVNGNTIYF
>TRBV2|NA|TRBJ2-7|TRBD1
TGTGCCAGCAGGGTGGACAGGGGTGAGCAGTACTTC
CASRVDRGEQYF
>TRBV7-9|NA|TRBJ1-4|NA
TGTGCCAGCAGCCCCCGTCGGGGAGATAATGAAAAACTGTTTTTT
CASSPRRGDNEKLFF
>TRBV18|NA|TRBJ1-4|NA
TGTGCCAGCTCACCGCGGGGGGCTAATGAAAAACTGTTTTTT
CASSPRGANEKLFF
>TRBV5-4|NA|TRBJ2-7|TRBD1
TGTGCCAGCAGGACGGACAGGGGGCCCTACGAGCAGTACTTC
CASRTDRGPYEQYF
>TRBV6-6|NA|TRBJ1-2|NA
TGTGCCAGCAGTCAAGGACAGATCTCAAACTATGGCTACACCTTC
CASSQGQISNYGYTF
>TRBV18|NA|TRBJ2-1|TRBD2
TGTGCCAGCTCACCATCGGCGTTAGCGGGGGGGCAGTTCTTC
CASSPSALAGGQFF
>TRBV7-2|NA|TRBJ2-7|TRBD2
TGTGCCAGCAGCTCACTAGCGGGAGGGACCTACGAGCAGTACTTC
CASSSLAGGTYEQYF
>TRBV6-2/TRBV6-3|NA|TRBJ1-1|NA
TGTGCCAGCAGTTACGGGGGGTCAGGGAACACTGAAGCTTTCTTT
CASSYGGSGNTEAFF
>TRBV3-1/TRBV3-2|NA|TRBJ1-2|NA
TGTGCCAGCAGCCACCTAGGGGTGGACGCCGTATATGGCTACACCTTC
CASSHLGVDAVYGYTF
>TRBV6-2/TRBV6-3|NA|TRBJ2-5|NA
TGTGCCAGCAGTTACCGAGAGGGAGAGACCCAGTACTTC
CASSYREGETQYF
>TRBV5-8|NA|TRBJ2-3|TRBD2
TGTGCCAGCAGCCGGGGGACTAGCGGGGGGAGGACAGATACGCAGTATTTT
CASSRGTSGGRTDTQYF
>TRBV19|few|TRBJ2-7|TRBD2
TGTGCCAGTAGTATTACCGGGACTAGCACTAACGAGCAGTACTTC
CASSITGTSTNEQYF
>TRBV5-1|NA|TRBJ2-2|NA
TGCGCCAGCAGCTTGGCCGTTTTCACCGGGGAGCTGTTTTTT
CASSLAVFTGELFF
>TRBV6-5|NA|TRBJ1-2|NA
TGTGCCAGCAGTAATACAGGGAATGGCTACACCTTC
CASSNTGNGYTF
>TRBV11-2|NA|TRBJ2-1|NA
TGTGCCAGCAGCTTGGGGGGAGAGCAGTTCTTC
CASSLGGEQFF
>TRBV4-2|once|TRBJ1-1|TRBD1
TGTGCCAGCAGCCAAGAATCGACCGGGACAGGGCGACGGGCTTTCTTT
CASSQESTGTGRRAFF
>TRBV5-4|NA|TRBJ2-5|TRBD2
TGTGCCAGCAGCGTAGCGGGGAACCAAGAGACCCAGTACTTC
CASSVAGNQETQYF
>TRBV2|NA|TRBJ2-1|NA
TGTGCCAGCCCTACTGAACGGAGAGACAATGAGCAGTTCTTC
CASPTERRDNEQFF
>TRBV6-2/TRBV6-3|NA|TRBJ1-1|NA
TGTGCCAGCAGTTTTAGATCATTGAACACTGAAGCTTTCTTT
CASSFRSLNTEAFF
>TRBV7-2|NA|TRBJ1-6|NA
TGTGCCAGCAGCTATGGACTCGATAGGTATAATTCACCCCTCCACTTT
CASSYGLDRYNSPLHF
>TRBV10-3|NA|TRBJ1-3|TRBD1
TGTGCCATCAGTGAGCAGGGGGCGCGCGGAAACACCATATATTTT
CAISEQGARGNTIYF
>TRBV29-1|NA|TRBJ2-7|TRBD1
TGCAGCGCCTATGGCGTGTCAGGGGGACACGAGCAGTACTTC
CSAYGVSGGHEQYF
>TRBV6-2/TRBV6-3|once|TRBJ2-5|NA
TGTGCCAGCAGTTACGCTAGCGTGGGGACCCAGTACTTC
CASSYASVGTQYF
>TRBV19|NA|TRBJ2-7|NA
TGTGCCAGTAGCCAAGGACAAGGGGAAAAGTACGAGCAGTACTTC
CASSQGQGEKYEQYF
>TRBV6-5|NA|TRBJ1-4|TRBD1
TGTGCCAGCAGGCAGACAGGGGGTGCGGTGGAAAAACTGTTTTTT
CASRQTGGAVEKLFF
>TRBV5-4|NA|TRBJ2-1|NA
TGTGCCAGCAGCTTGCCGACAAATGAGCAGTTCTTC
CASSLPTNEQFF
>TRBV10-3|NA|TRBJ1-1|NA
TGTGCCATCAGTGGGGGGGTCGACACCCACACTGAAGCTTTCTTT
CAISGGVDTHTEAFF
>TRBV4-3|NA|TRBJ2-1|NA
TGCGCCAGCAGCCAAGTCCAGGGAAGCCTACATGAGCAGTTCTTC
CASSQVQGSLHEQFF
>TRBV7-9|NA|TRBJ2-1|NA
TGTGCCAGCAGCTTCCCGCGGGGCTATGAGCAGTTCTTC
CASSFPRGYEQFF
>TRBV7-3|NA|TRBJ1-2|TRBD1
TGTGCCAGCAGCTTATACACACCTAGGACAGGGGGCCCGGTAGCCTTC
CASSLYTPRTGGPVAF
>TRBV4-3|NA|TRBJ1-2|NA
TGCGCCAGCAGCCACCAGGACATGAACTATGGCTACACCTTC
CASSHQDMNYGYTF
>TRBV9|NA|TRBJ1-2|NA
TGTGCCAGCAGCGCGCCGCGGGAGGGGCACTATGGCTACACCTTC
CASSAPREGHYGYTF
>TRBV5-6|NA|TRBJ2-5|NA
TGTGCCAGCAGCTTGCAGGGCAACCAAGAGACCCAGTACTTC
CASSLQGNQETQYF
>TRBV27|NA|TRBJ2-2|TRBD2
TGTGCCAGCAGTTTATTGAGCGGAGGAGGGAGGGCCGGGGAGCTGTTTTTT
CASSLLSGGGRAGELFF
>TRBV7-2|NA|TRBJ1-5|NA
TGTGCCAGCAGCTCTTTTAGCAATCAGCCCCAGCATTTT
CASSSFSNQPQHF
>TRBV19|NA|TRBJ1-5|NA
TGTGCCAGTAGTACGACTAAAAATCAGCCCCAGCATTTT
CASSTTKNQPQHF
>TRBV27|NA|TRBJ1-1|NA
TGTGCCAGTAGACGCATAGCTGAACTGGTGACTGAAGCTTTCTTT
CASRRIAELVTEAFF
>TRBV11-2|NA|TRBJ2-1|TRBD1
TGTGCCAGCACCGTTAGGACAGGGGGATACAATGAGCAGTTCTTC
CASTVRTGGYNEQFF
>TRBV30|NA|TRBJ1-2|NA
TGTGCCTGGAGTTTCACAGGGTCAGATGGCTACACCTTC
CAWSFTGSDGYTF
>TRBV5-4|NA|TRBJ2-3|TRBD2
TGTGCCAGCAGTAAGGGACTAGCGGGGGATACGCAGTATTTT
CASSKGLAGDTQYF
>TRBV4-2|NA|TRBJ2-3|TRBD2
TGTGCCAGCAGCCATGCTCTAGCGGGGGGCACAGATACGCAGTATTTT
CASSHALAGGTDTQYF
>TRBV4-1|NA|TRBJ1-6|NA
TGCGCCAGCAGCCAACTGCAGGCGCCACCAGATAATTCACCCCTCCACTTT
CASSQLQAPPDNSPLHF
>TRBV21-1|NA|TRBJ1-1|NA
TGTGCCAGCAGCAAAATTCAGGGGGCGACGGACACTGAAGCTTTCTTT
CASSKIQGATDTEAFF
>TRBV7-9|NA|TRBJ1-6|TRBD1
TGTGCCAGCAGCGGCCGGGACAGGGATGTTTCACCCCTCCACTTT
CASSGRDRDVSPLHF
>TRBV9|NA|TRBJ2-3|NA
TGTGCCAGCAGCGGGGGAGGCAGGGTGGGAGATACGCAGTATTTT
CASSGGGRVGDTQYF
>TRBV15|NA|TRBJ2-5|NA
TGTGCCACCAGCAGAGGTATACAAGAGACCCAGTACTTC
CATSRGIQETQYF
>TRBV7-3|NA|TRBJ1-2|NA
TGTGCCAGCAGCTTACACAGGGTTGGGCCCAACTATGGCTACACCTTC
CASSLHRVGPNYGYTF
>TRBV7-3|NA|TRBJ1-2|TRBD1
TGTGCCAGCAGCCAGACAGGGGACTATGGCTACACCTTC
CASSQTGDYGYTF
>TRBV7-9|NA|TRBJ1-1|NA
TGTGCCAGCATCTCAGACAGGTCGAACACTGAAGCTTTCTTT
CASISDRSNTEAFF
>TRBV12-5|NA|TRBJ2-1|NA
TGTGCTAGTGGAAAAGTTGAGGGCCAAACGGGGAATGAGCAGTTCTTC
CASGKVEGQTGNEQFF
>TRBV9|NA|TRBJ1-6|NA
TGTGCCAGCAGCGCAGGGGTCCAGAATGCACCCCTCCACTTT
CASSAGVQNAPLHF